What follows are 17 T cell receptor beta chains derived from one specimen sequenced in a study of blood T cell repertoires in COVID-19. The table came from immunoSEQ multiplex PCR; TCRdb's copy has only in-frame clones and leaves some out. Altogether 230,000 or so clones are present, around 88% being singletons, with the ten largest covering roughly 14%. The sample taken for sequencing was PBMCs or T cells enriched from blood (not recorded which). These receptors were taken from a woman in her forties or fifties with acute COVID-19.

This chain connects TRBV7-2 to TRBJ2-7; 7 bases match TRBD1. Unmatched junction bases numbered 4, after V lost 5 bases and J lost 6 bases. Germline V gene data show CDR1 as SGHTA and CDR2 as FQGNSA. This CDR3 has 12 residues. The CDR3 DNA sequence: TGTGCCAGCAGCATTAACAGGGGCGAGCAGTACTTC. Residues: CASSINRGEQYF.

The J gene is TRBJ2-1, the V gene TRBV7-9, with 10 bases fitting TRBD2. The length of the CDR3 is 17 residues. Losses at the gene ends were 1 base for V and 11 bases for J; bases not matched to a gene: 14. Germline CDR1 is SEHNR and CDR2 is FQNEAQ (reference sequence). The CDR3 region is CASSLGWSGRAGDKQFF. The CDR3 DNA reads TGTGCCAGCAGCTTAGGTTGGAGCGGGAGGGCCGGAGATAAGCAGTTCTTC.

About this clone: This same CDR3 is encoded by further DNA sequences in the sample. The chain is built from TRBV9 and TRBJ2-3; tentative D call: TRBD2 (6 bases). Per germline, CDR1 SGDLS and CDR2 YYNGEE. Trimming stripped 2 bases from V and 0 bases from J, with 7 bases between. There are 14 residues in the CDR3. The DNA for the CDR3 is TGTGCCAGCAGCGTTAGCGGAAGCACAGATACGCAGTATTTT. It translates to CASSVSGSTDTQYF.

The CDR3 DNA follows: TGTGCCAGCAACGCGGACTACACAGATACGCAGTATTTT. Amino acid sequence: CASNADYTDTQYF. The chain joins TRBV2 to TRBJ2-3, with D maybe TRBD2 (6 bases). The germline V gene has CDR1 SNHLY and CDR2 FYNNEI. Trimming removed 7 bases from V and 2 bases from J, with 10 bases in between. This CDR3 region has 13 residues.

V and J are TRBV18 and TRBJ1-3, with D tentatively TRBD1 (6 bases). There are 15 residues in the CDR3. Germline values: CDR1 KGHSH, CDR2 LQKENI. V was shortened by 1 base and J by 6 bases, with 13 bases between the two germline ends. Here the CDR3 DNA reads TGTGCCAGCTCACCACGATCAGGGGTAACAAACACCATATATTTT. It specifies CASSPRSGVTNTIYF.

The V and J genes are TRBV28 and TRBJ2-1, with a weak D call TRBD2 (5 bases). CDR1 MDHEN and CDR2 SYDVKM come from the germline V gene. V was trimmed by 4 bases and J by 4 bases, leaving 8 bases between them. The CDR3 is 13 residues long. The CDR3 coding sequence is TGTGCCAGCAGTTCTGGACTTTACAATGAGCAGTTCTTC. It specifies CASSSGLYNEQFF.

The J gene is TRBJ2-1, the V gene TRBV19, with D possibly being TRBD1 (6 bases). This CDR3 region has 15 residues. V was cut by 2 bases and J by 0 bases, with 8 bases left in between. Germline CDR1 LNHDA, CDR2 SQIVND (reference sequence). CDR3 amino acids: CASSITRGSYNEQFF. The DNA of the CDR3 is TGTGCCAGTAGTATAACCAGGGGCTCCTACAATGAGCAGTTCTTC. Full variable domain (remainder filled in from reference TRBV19 and TRBJ2-1): DGGITQSPKYLFRKEGQNVTLSCEQNLNHDAMYWYRQDPGQGLRLIYYSQIVNDFQKGDIAEGYSVSREKKESFPLTVTSAQKNPTAFYLCASSITRGSYNEQFFGPGTRLTVL.

V gene TRBV3-1 (or the pseudogene TRBV3-2) combines with J gene TRBJ2-7; 8 bases match TRBD2. CDR3 length: 15 amino acids. J gave up 3 bases and V 4 bases, and 8 bases lay outside the gene matches. Per the germline V gene, CDR1 is LGHDT and CDR2 is YNNKEL (reference sequence). This chain's CDR3 is CASSPAAGGYYEQYF. The CDR3 region has the DNA TGTGCCAGCAGCCCGGCCGCGGGAGGTTACTACGAGCAGTACTTC.

The chain carries TRBV5-1 and TRBJ2-7; 12 positions match TRBD2. V was clipped by 1 base and J by 2 bases; unmatched bases: 7. Germline assignment: CDR1 SGHRS and CDR2 YFSETQ. The CDR3 totals 17 residues. The CDR3 DNA sequence: TGCGCCAGCAGCTTGAGACTAGCGGGAGCCAAACCCTACGAGCAGTACTTC. Translating it yields CASSLRLAGAKPYEQYF.

The chain combines TRBV5-1 with TRBJ2-3; 12 bases align to TRBD2. The CDR3 consists of 16 residues. The V gene's germline CDR1 is SGHRS and CDR2 YFSETQ. The V and J ends lost 2 bases and 4 bases, in that order; junction bases with no gene match: 5. DNA for the CDR3: TGCGCCAGCAGCTTACTAGCGGGAGGTTTGTCAGATACGCAGTATTTT. Translation gives CASSLLAGGLSDTQYF. Together with reference TRBV5-1 and TRBJ2-3, the CDR3 gives the full variable domain: KAGVTQTPRYLIKTRGQQVTLSCSPISGHRSVSWYQQTPGQGLQFLFEYFSETQRNKGNFPGRFSGRQFSNSRSEMNVSTLELGDSALYLCASSLLAGGLSDTQYFGPGTRLTVL.

The CDR3 DNA reads as TGCGCCAGCAGCCACCTCGGACAGGGGGCAAGGAATGAGCAGTTCTTC. Translating it yields CASSHLGQGARNEQFF. J is TRBJ2-1 and V is TRBV4-1, with TRBD1 matching 11 bases. Germline V CDR1 and CDR2: MGHRA, YSYEKL. Losses at the gene ends were 3 bases for V and 7 bases for J; bases not matched to a gene: 8. The CDR3 totals 16 residues.

The V gene is TRBV28, the J gene TRBJ2-7, with 8 bases identical to TRBD2. There are 16 residues in the CDR3. With 8 bases clipped from V and 3 bases from J, the junction kept 15 bases outside the gene matches. Germline-derived CDR1 and CDR2 are MDHEN and SYDVKM. The CDR3 DNA sequence: TGTGCCAGCCGGGGGGGCCGCGCAGGGGTGGTCTACGAGCAGTACTTC. This encodes CASRGGRAGVVYEQYF.

V is TRBV18 and J is TRBJ2-7; 12 nucleotides match TRBD2. CDR1 is KGHSH, CDR2 LQKENI, per germline. CDR3 length equals 16 residues. The J segment lost 3 bases and the V segment lost 0 bases, leaving 3 bases of the junction unmatched. CDR3 sequence reads: CASSPPLAGGVYEQYF. In nucleotides, the CDR3 is TGTGCCAGCTCACCACCCCTAGCGGGAGGGGTCTACGAGCAGTACTTC.

V gene TRBV7-2 combines with J gene TRBJ2-2, with 7 bases identical to TRBD2. The CDR3 consists of 17 residues. J lost 0 bases, V lost 1 base, and 5 bases had no gene match. Germline CDR1 SGHTA, CDR2 FQGNSA. CDR3 in DNA: TGTGCCAGCAGCTTAGTAGGGCTAGCGGCGAACACCGGGGAGCTGTTTTTT. It translates to CASSLVGLAANTGELFF.

This clone was counted a single time. The V call is TRBV30, the J call TRBJ1-1; D gene ambiguous. V gave up 1 base and J gave up 0 bases, with 6 bases separating them. The CDR3 is 13 amino acids. CDR1 is GTSNPN, CDR2 SVGIG, per germline (reference sequence). The CDR3 region is CAWSGQMNTEAFF. The CDR3 DNA reads TGTGCCTGGAGTGGTCAGATGAACACTGAAGCTTTCTTT.

The genes are TRBV7-2 and TRBJ2-1; TRBD2 matches at 7 bases. CDR3 length equals 17 residues. Germline loops: CDR1 SGHTA, CDR2 FQGNSA. Trimming removed 0 bases from V and 3 bases from J; junction bases left unmatched: 8. CDR3 nucleotide sequence: TGTGCCAGCAGCTTAGCGGGGGGTAGCGGGTTCTACAATGAGCAGTTCTTC. Its protein product is CASSLAGGSGFYNEQFF.

Note on this clone: In the same sample, other DNA sequences code for this CDR3. The rearrangement uses TRBV9 and TRBJ1-5; the match to TRBD1 covers 11 bases. This CDR3 is 14 amino acids long. After removal of 3 bases from V and 7 bases from J, the junction contained 3 bases not matched to a gene. The germline V gene encodes CDR1 SGDLS and CDR2 YYNGEE. CDR3 residues: CASSAGTGGQPQHF. The CDR3 region has the DNA TGTGCCAGCAGCGCAGGGACAGGGGGACAGCCCCAGCATTTT.